The 28 T cell receptor beta chains below were found in one sample sequenced in a study of blood T cell repertoires in COVID-19. The protocol was immunoSEQ multiplex PCR, while the TCRdb copy is restricted to in-frame clones and leaves out a portion. The table records approximately 330,000 clones, 87% of them present only once. Sequenced material: peripheral blood. These receptors were collected from a man aged 30-40 years with COVID-19, enrolled during active disease.

This chain joins TRBV6-5 and TRBJ1-1, with 11 positions matching TRBD1. Germline assignment: CDR1 MNHEY and CDR2 SVGAGI. The V segment lost 5 bases and the J segment 2 bases; nucleotides outside the gene matches: 4. The CDR3 length is 15 residues. Written as DNA, the CDR3 is TGTGCCAGCAGTCCGGGACAGGGGGTAAACACTGAAGCTTTCTTT. This translates into CASSPGQGVNTEAFF.

The gene calls are TRBV29-1 and TRBJ2-1, with a possible D match to TRBD2 (6 bases). The germline V gene has CDR1 SQVTM and CDR2 ANQGSEA. Trimming pared 4 bases from V and 1 base from J, leaving 14 bases between. The CDR3 length is 15 residues. CDR3 sequence reads: CSVVPGLNSYNEQFF. The CDR3 DNA follows: TGCAGCGTTGTGCCGGGACTGAATTCCTACAATGAGCAGTTCTTC.

V and J are TRBV6-5 and TRBJ1-1; D ambiguous. Deletions cut 7 bases from V and 0 bases from J, with 9 bases between. In germline, CDR1 is MNHEY, CDR2 SVGAGI. This CDR3 has 13 amino acids. The chain's CDR3 is CASTLALNTEAFF. The CDR3 region has the DNA TGTGCCAGCACCCTGGCCTTGAACACTGAAGCTTTCTTT.

The gene calls are TRBV6-6 and TRBJ1-4; a weak D match, TRBD1 (5 bases). The CDR3 has 13 amino acids. V gave up 6 bases and J gave up 5 bases, with 10 bases separating them. CDR1 is MNHNY and CDR2 is SVGAGI in the germline V gene (reference sequence). CDR3 region: CASSRAWNEKLFF. The CDR3 region has the DNA TGTGCCAGCAGCAGGGCATGGAATGAAAAACTGTTTTTT.

The table lists this clone with a few counts. The J gene is TRBJ1-6, the V gene TRBV6-1; D unresolved. The V and J ends lost 2 bases and 9 bases respectively, with 11 bases between them. The CDR3 loop spans 14 amino acids. CDR1 and CDR2 (germline): MNHNS, SASEGT. The CDR3 protein is CASSESAGGSPLHF. The CDR3 nucleotides read TGTGCCAGCAGTGAATCGGCAGGTGGTTCACCCCTCCACTTT.

This sequence joins TRBV12-3 or TRBV12-4 and TRBJ2-1; the D gene is possibly TRBD1 (5 bases). The germline V and J ends were trimmed by 7 bases and 4 bases, with 11 bases remaining between them. The CDR3 covers 13 residues. CDR3 bases: TGTGCCAGCAACATTGACAGATACAATGAGCAGTTCTTC. Protein sequence: CASNIDRYNEQFF.

This chain joins TRBV7-2 and TRBJ2-2; D might be TRBD2 (6 bases). Trimming took off 3 bases at V and 5 bases at J, with 10 bases between the two ends. This CDR3 contains 14 residues. Germline V gives CDR1 SGHTA, CDR2 FQGNSA. This CDR3 reads CASSFLRGTGELFF. For the CDR3, the DNA is TGTGCCAGCAGCTTCTTGCGGGGAACCGGGGAGCTGTTTTTT.

V is TRBV18 and J is TRBJ2-1, with D perhaps matching TRBD1 (6 bases). V was trimmed by 0 bases and J by 0 bases, leaving 12 bases between them. CDR3 length: 17 amino acids. The germline V gene encodes CDR1 KGHSH and CDR2 LQKENI. CDR3 DNA: TGTGCCAGCTCACCACCGGGTGGGGGCTACTCCTACAATGAGCAGTTCTTC. Protein sequence: CASSPPGGGYSYNEQFF.

In this sample, this clone turned up once. J is TRBJ2-7 and V is TRBV24-1, with 9 bases fitting TRBD1. The CDR3 contains 15 residues. CDR1 and CDR2 from the germline V gene are KGHDR and SFDVKD. V lost 6 bases and J lost 2; bases outside the gene matches: 7. CDR3: CATSLTGGFPYEQYF. The CDR3 DNA follows: TGTGCCACCAGTCTAACAGGGGGCTTCCCCTACGAGCAGTACTTC.

The rearrangement links TRBV18 to TRBJ1-1; 10 bases are a match to TRBD1. V lost 0 bases and J lost 4; bases outside the gene matches: 2. This CDR3 spans 15 amino acids. In germline, CDR1 is KGHSH, CDR2 LQKENI. Here the CDR3 DNA reads TGTGCCAGCTCACCACCGGACAGGGGGGCCACTGAAGCTTTCTTT. Amino acid sequence: CASSPPDRGATEAFF.

This sequence joins TRBV5-8 and TRBJ1-2, with 7 bases aligning to TRBD1. The CDR3 covers 13 residues. The ends lost 0 bases at V and 6 bases at J; junction bases unmatched: 2. The germline CDR1 and CDR2 sequences are SGHTS and YDEGEE. CDR3 region: CASSLGQGDGYTF. In DNA, the CDR3 is TGTGCCAGCAGCTTGGGACAGGGAGATGGCTACACCTTC.

CDR3 bases: TGTGCCAGCAGCTTGGCTAGGACTAGCGTCTACAATGAGCAGTTCTTC. Its protein product is CASSLARTSVYNEQFF. The chain carries TRBV5-6 and TRBJ2-1; TRBD2 matches at 9 bases. The V gene's germline CDR1 is SGHDT and CDR2 YYEEEE. Germline trimming cut 0 bases from V and 3 bases from J; bases unmatched to any gene: 4. The CDR3 extends over 16 amino acids.

The chain uses TRBV18 and TRBJ2-7; possible D gene TRBD1, 5 bases. With 6 bases removed from V and 5 bases from J, the gap between germline ends came to 23 bases. The CDR3 contains 16 residues. The V gene's germline CDR1 is KGHSH and CDR2 LQKENI. The CDR3 region is CASSPDRGREVDEQYF. CDR3 bases: TGTGCCAGCTCGCCCGATCGAGGCAGGGAAGTAGACGAGCAGTACTTC.

V usage is TRBV14 and J usage is TRBJ2-5; weak D call: TRBD1 (5 bases). The V gene's germline CDR1 is SGHDN and CDR2 FVKESK. The ends were cut back, 4 bases at V and 5 bases at J, with 23 bases in the middle. The CDR3 is 17 residues long. The CDR3 region has the DNA TGTGCCAGCAGCCTAAGAAAAATAGGGGATAGAGCGGAGACCCAGTACTTC. It translates to CASSLRKIGDRAETQYF.

The chain combines TRBV15 with TRBJ1-5; no definite D call. From germline, CDR1 is LNHNV and CDR2 YYDKDF (reference sequence). V was shortened by 2 bases and J by 9 bases, with 14 bases between the two germline ends. The CDR3 contains 14 residues. CDR3: CATSRKRAGGPQHF. As DNA, the CDR3 is TGTGCCACCAGCAGAAAGAGGGCAGGCGGGCCCCAGCATTTT.

The chain employs TRBV5-1 and TRBJ2-5; TRBD2 matches at 12 bases. The CDR3 covers 17 residues. The J segment lost 4 bases and the V segment lost 4 bases, leaving 11 bases of the junction unmatched. Germline CDR1 and CDR2: SGHRS and YFSETQ. CDR3 bases: TGCGCCAGCAGCCCAGCCCCTAGCGGGAGGGGGGGAGAGACCCAGTACTTC. Protein sequence: CASSPAPSGRGGETQYF.

This chain connects TRBV11-3 to TRBJ2-1; tentatively, D is TRBD1 (6 bases). This CDR3 has 13 residues. The V end lost 1 base, the J end lost 12 bases, and 13 bases lay between the germline ends. Looked up from germline, CDR1 is SGHNT and CDR2 is YENEEA. CDR3 sequence: CASSLVPTGWQFF. Here the CDR3 DNA reads TGTGCCAGCAGCTTAGTCCCGACAGGTTGGCAGTTCTTC.

The genes are TRBV19 and TRBJ2-1; possibly TRBD1 for D (5 bases). The length of the CDR3 is 14 residues. V gave up 5 bases and J gave up 6 bases, with 14 bases separating them. Germline lookup yields CDR1 LNHDA and CDR2 SQIVND (reference sequence). In DNA, the CDR3 is TGTGCCAGTAGTCCCCTAGGGGAAGCCAATGAGCAGTTCTTC. Amino acids: CASSPLGEANEQFF. The complete variable domain, with remaining parts taken from reference TRBV19 and TRBJ2-1, reads DGGITQSPKYLFRKEGQNVTLSCEQNLNHDAMYWYRQDPGQGLRLIYYSQIVNDFQKGDIAEGYSVSREKKESFPLTVTSAQKNPTAFYLCASSPLGEANEQFFGPGTRLTVL.

V and J are TRBV4-2 and TRBJ1-1; 10 bases line up with TRBD1. The germline gives CDR1 LGHNA, CDR2 YNFKEQ. The CDR3 contains 14 residues. The V segment lost 1 base and the J segment 6 bases; nucleotides outside the gene matches: 2. As DNA, the CDR3 is TGTGCCAGCAGCCAAGGAGGACAGGGGGCTGAAGCTTTCTTT. This encodes CASSQGGQGAEAFF.

This clone was observed a single time. The chain combines TRBV28 with TRBJ1-5; 11 bases line up with TRBD1. This CDR3 spans 15 amino acids. Trimming cost V 4 bases and J 7 bases; bases outside gene matches: 6. Germline V gene lookup returns CDR1 MDHEN and CDR2 SYDVKM. CDR3 protein: CASSSSGTGGQPQHF. The CDR3 nucleotides are TGTGCCAGCAGTTCCTCCGGGACAGGGGGGCAGCCCCAGCATTTT. The whole variable domain, remainder taken from reference TRBV28 and TRBJ1-5, is DVKVTQSSRYLVKRTGEKVFLECVQDMDHENMFWYRQDPGLGLRLIYFSYDVKMKEKGDIPEGYSVSREKKERFSLILESASTNQTSMYLCASSSSGTGGQPQHFGDGTRLSIL.

Note on this clone: One end of the junction fails to match germline, which may point to a read error. DNA of the CDR3: TGTACCACCTCCACTAGGGCTTCCTACAATGAGCAGTTCTTC. Protein product: CTTSTRASYNEQFF. The chain employs TRBV15 and TRBJ2-1, with a possible D match to TRBD2 (5 bases). This CDR3 has 14 residues. CDR1 is LNHNV and CDR2 is YYDKDF in the germline V gene (reference sequence). Together with reference TRBV15 and TRBJ2-1, the CDR3 gives the full variable domain: DAMVIQNPRYQVTQFGKPVTLSCSQTLNHNVMYWYQQKSSQAPKLLFHYYDKDFNNEADTPDNFQSRRPNTSFCFLDIRSPGLGDTAMYLCTTSTRASYNEQFFGPGTRLTVL.

V gene TRBV6-6 combines with J gene TRBJ1-2; TRBD1 matches 9 bases. CDR3 length equals 19 residues. Trimming took 5 bases from V and 3 from J; bases not matched to a gene: 19. Germline V gene sequence: CDR1 MNHNY, CDR2 SVGAGI (reference sequence). The CDR3 is CASSGSLNRDRVFDYGYTF. As DNA, the CDR3 is TGTGCCAGCAGTGGATCACTAAATCGGGACAGGGTGTTTGACTATGGCTACACCTTC.

The chain uses TRBV19 and TRBJ2-6, with D possibly being TRBD2 (5 bases). CDR1 and CDR2 (germline): LNHDA, SQIVND (reference sequence). Trimming pared 2 bases from V and 0 bases from J, leaving 5 bases between. The CDR3 covers 15 residues. The CDR3 spells CASSIRGSGANVLTF. In DNA, the CDR3 is TGTGCCAGTAGTATACGGGGCTCTGGGGCCAACGTCCTGACTTTC.

The rearrangement uses TRBV28 and TRBJ1-1; D is unclear. The CDR3 contains 13 residues. In germline, CDR1 is MDHEN, CDR2 SYDVKM. Trimming took off 6 bases at V and 0 bases at J, with 8 bases between the two ends. The CDR3 sequence: CASRPQMNTEAFF. CDR3 DNA sequence: TGTGCCAGCAGGCCACAGATGAACACTGAAGCTTTCTTT. The full variable domain, in which reference TRBV28 and TRBJ1-1 provide the parts outside the CDR3, is DVKVTQSSRYLVKRTGEKVFLECVQDMDHENMFWYRQDPGLGLRLIYFSYDVKMKEKGDIPEGYSVSREKKERFSLILESASTNQTSMYLCASRPQMNTEAFFGQGTRLTVV.

The chain joins TRBV19 to TRBJ2-7, with TRBD2 identical over 7 bases. Germline loops: CDR1 LNHDA, CDR2 SQIVND (reference sequence). The CDR3 spans 15 residues. After removal of 5 bases from V and 5 bases from J, the junction contained 12 bases not matched to a gene. The CDR3 DNA reads TGTGCCAGTAGTCTTATCGCGGGAGTTCAGAACGAGCAGTACTTC. This encodes CASSLIAGVQNEQYF. The full variable domain, its missing parts supplied by reference TRBV19 and TRBJ2-7, is DGGITQSPKYLFRKEGQNVTLSCEQNLNHDAMYWYRQDPGQGLRLIYYSQIVNDFQKGDIAEGYSVSREKKESFPLTVTSAQKNPTAFYLCASSLIAGVQNEQYFGPGTRLTVT.

This chain links TRBV18 with TRBJ1-2; D remains ambiguous. This CDR3 region has 15 residues. V lost 3 bases and J 10 bases, leaving 21 bases between the germline ends. Germline V gene lookup returns CDR1 KGHSH and CDR2 LQKENI. CDR3 DNA sequence: TGTGCCAGCTCACCCCTACCCCGGCAGGCCCTGGACTACACCTTC. Its protein is CASSPLPRQALDYTF.

This clone was observed a single time. The J gene is TRBJ1-2, the V gene TRBV27, with D possibly being TRBD1 (6 bases). Germline CDR1 reads MNHEY; CDR2 reads SMNVEV (reference sequence). Trimming stripped 0 bases from V and 0 bases from J, with 14 bases between. The CDR3 is made up of 17 amino acids. CDR3 loop: CASSLSGAGGSNYGYTF. The DNA of the CDR3 is TGTGCCAGCAGTTTATCGGGGGCGGGGGGTTCTAACTATGGCTACACCTTC.

V is TRBV7-2 and J is TRBJ1-2; D call uncertain. The germline gives CDR1 SGHTA, CDR2 FQGNSA. The ends were cut back, 5 bases at V and 8 bases at J, with 18 bases in the middle. This CDR3 is built from 14 residues. CDR3 coding DNA: TGTGCCAGCAGCGAACAAACGACCCCGCGGGGCTACACCTTC. As protein: CASSEQTTPRGYTF.